This T cell receptor (beta chain) was sequenced for a study of T cells in Graves' hyperthyroidism and ophthalmopathy. Overall study findings and caveats: The model's output predicted ophthalmopathy at a median of roughly 6.9 months prior to onset.

Looked up from germline, CDR1 is SEHNR and CDR2 is FQNEAQ (reference sequence). CDR3 length: 14 residues. Trimming shortened V by 6 bases and J by 3 bases, and 14 bases separated the two germline ends. TCR beta CDR3 region amplification was performed from RNA transcripts. When the TCR CDR3 underwent first-round RT-PCR, the HTBI primer set was used. One entry per CDR3 protein, called by TCRdb with MiXCR from the multiplex PCR reads. The data contain fewer than 650,000 distinct CDR3 sequences, approximately 14% of them seen just once; the ten biggest clones take up 7% to 9%. In regard to this clonotype: Its antigen is not known.

Exclusion of a patient resulted from uncontrolled infection, other autoimmune disease, pregnancy or lactation. Out of more than 8 ml of fresh peripheral blood came the PBMCs. The sequence was collected from a woman aged 18-29 years with Graves' ophthalmopathy. Sequences were obtained from blood. J is TRBJ1-1 and V is TRBV7-9; D not resolved. The CDR3 sequence: CASRSDRDYTEAFF. Here the CDR3 DNA reads TGTGCCAGCAGGTCGGATCGGGATTACACTGAAGCTTTCTTT.